Given below is one T cell receptor beta chain in context. These data belong to a study of cytomegalovirus exposure and HLA in healthy donors. Trimming took 6 bases from V and 5 from J, leaving 11 bases between them. The CDR3 spans 13 residues. The germline V gene has CDR1 LNHDA and CDR2 SQIVND (reference sequence). Primers for the PCR totalled 60 Vbeta and 13 Jbeta. TCRdb's copy holds only in-frame clones and misses some; the assay was immunoSEQ multiplex PCR. The data contain about 160,000 clones, more than 65% of them singletons. The chain carries TRBV19 and TRBJ1-5; D not certain. This clonotype was obtained from a man aged 30-40 years in good health and CMV-seronegative. Sequencing was done on a sample of PBMCs. The CDR3 nucleotides are TGTGCCAGTAGCCCACGTGCGGATCAGCCCCAGCATTTT. Its translation: CASSPRADQPQHF.